Described below is a single T cell receptor beta chain sequence and its context. Constant-segment primers were used for 5'RACE, and the resulting TCR alpha and TCR beta cDNA libraries carried sample barcodes and UMIs. TCRdb called the 5' RACE reads again in MiXCR, with one record for every CDR3 protein. Among roughly 130,000 distinct CDR3 sequences listed, 17% were seen once. This sample stems from a study of T-cell memory formation after mild COVID-19. The wider study: Clustering of TCRs was largely donor specific.

With 2 bases clipped from V and 0 bases from J, the junction kept 8 bases outside the gene matches. The CDR3 length is 18 residues. In germline, CDR1 is SGHDT, CDR2 YYEEEE. Source material: PBMCs or a T cell subset sorted from them (not recorded which). This sequence was found in a man between 18 and 29 years old who had mild COVID-19 (a few samples of this study predate the infection). Cell type and time point are not known. V and J are TRBV5-6 and TRBJ2-4; the match to TRBD1 covers 10 bases. For the CDR3, the DNA is TGTGCCAGCAGCTTTTGGCGGGACAGGGGACTAGCCAAAAACATTCAGTACTTC. It specifies CASSFWRDRGLAKNIQYF.